Below, 21 T cell receptor beta chains from the same sample are listed, as sequenced in a study of Ad26.COV2.S vaccination and SARS-CoV-2 variants. Described treatment: roughly 20 received Ad26.COV2.S at low or high dose, single or two shots; 5 received placebo; per-sample allocation not given. The investigators took samples on day 63 after the first vaccine or placebo injection. Here immunoSEQ multiplex PCR was the method, and the copy in TCRdb shows in-frame clones only, minus some. The sample yields more than 300,000 clones, more than 70% seen once. The sample here was peripheral blood, taken in a trial of Ad26.COV2.S vaccine versus placebo. Receptors originate from a person aged 18-60 years who received the Ad26.COV2.S COVID-19 vaccine or a placebo.

The chain joins TRBV5-1 to TRBJ1-5; TRBD1 matches at 12 bases. The CDR3 length is 15 residues. In germline, CDR1 is SGHRS, CDR2 YFSETQ. V trimming: 4 bases; J trimming: 7 bases; junction bases outside the gene matches: 6. The CDR3: CASSAGTGGGQPQHF. In DNA, the CDR3 is TGCGCCAGCAGCGCCGGGACAGGGGGCGGCCAGCCCCAGCATTTT.

This sequence joins TRBV25-1 and TRBJ2-7, with TRBD2 matching over 8 bases. The CDR3 consists of 15 residues. V was pared by 5 bases and J by 0 bases, with 6 bases of the junction left unmatched. CDR1 MGHDK and CDR2 SYGVNS come from the germline V gene. This chain's CDR3 is CASSSGGVSSYEQYF. The CDR3 coding sequence is TGTGCCAGCAGTTCCGGGGGGGTCTCCTCCTACGAGCAGTACTTC.

V and J are TRBV10-3 and TRBJ2-6; D not certain. CDR3 length equals 15 residues. V was shortened by 8 bases and J by 0 bases, with 11 bases between the two germline ends. CDR1 and CDR2 from the germline V gene are ENHRY and SYGVKD. The CDR3 is CAIADGSSGANVLTF. The CDR3 nucleotides are TGTGCCATCGCGGACGGCAGCTCTGGGGCCAACGTCCTGACTTTC.

This chain joins TRBV18 and TRBJ1-6; a weak D match, TRBD1 (6 bases). The CDR3 has 13 amino acids. The V gene's germline CDR1 is KGHSH and CDR2 LQKENI. Deletions cut 4 bases from V and 7 bases from J, with 8 bases between. This chain's CDR3 is CASSQGGNSPLHF. DNA for the CDR3: TGTGCCAGCTCACAGGGGGGAAATTCACCCCTCCACTTT.

This clone was counted between two and nine times. V gene TRBV4-1 combines with J gene TRBJ1-4; D unresolved. In germline, CDR1 is MGHRA, CDR2 YSYEKL. V dropped 1 base and J dropped 4 bases, with 10 bases sitting between them. The CDR3 is 15 amino acids. Written as DNA, the CDR3 is TGCGCCAGCAGCCAAGCGGGGTCCGGTAATGAAAAACTGTTTTTT. This encodes CASSQAGSGNEKLFF.

The V and J genes are TRBV6-2 or TRBV6-3 and TRBJ1-3; D may be TRBD1 (5 bases). The CDR3 runs 19 residues. With 2 bases removed from V and 0 bases from J, the gap between germline ends came to 20 bases. In germline, CDR1 is MNHEY, CDR2 SVGEGT. CDR3 region: CASSYKVRIRQTSGNTIYF. CDR3 in DNA: TGTGCCAGCAGTTACAAAGTAAGGATTCGACAGACCTCTGGAAACACCATATATTTT.

The rearrangement joins TRBV5-1 to TRBJ1-1; a possible D gene is TRBD1 (5 bases). Looked up from germline, CDR1 is SGHRS and CDR2 is YFSETQ. CDR3 length: 15 amino acids. Trimming stripped 0 bases from V and 4 bases from J, with 13 bases between. The CDR3 DNA reads TGCGCCAGCAGCTTGGTAGGGGTAGGTAGCACTGAAGCTTTCTTT. It yields the protein CASSLVGVGSTEAFF.

V is TRBV10-3 and J is TRBJ1-1; TRBD1 matches at 11 bases. Germline CDR1 is ENHRY and CDR2 is SYGVKD. Trimming at V came to 6 bases and at J to 1 base, leaving 1 base not matched to a gene. There are 14 residues in the CDR3. The CDR3 DNA follows: TGTGCCATCAGGGGGACAGGGGGGAACACTGAAGCTTTCTTT. Its protein product is CAIRGTGGNTEAFF.

The table lists this clone with a count of one. J is TRBJ2-2 and V is TRBV30; D is unclear. Germline V CDR1 and CDR2: GTSNPN, SVGIG (reference sequence). Trimming took off 7 bases at V and 3 bases at J, with 18 bases between the two ends. The CDR3 sequence is 15 residues long. This CDR3 reads CASSKLQTDTGELFF. CDR3 sequence (DNA): TGTGCCTCCTCTAAACTACAGACGGACACCGGGGAGCTGTTTTTT.

CDR3 sequence reads: CASTAGQGDYGYTF. CDR3 sequence (DNA): TGTGCCAGCACGGCGGGACAGGGAGACTATGGCTACACCTTC. The chain carries TRBV3-1 (or the pseudogene TRBV3-2) and TRBJ1-2; TRBD1 matches at 9 bases. V lost 7 bases, J lost 3 bases, and 6 bases stayed unmatched. Germline lookup yields CDR1 LGHDT and CDR2 YNNKEL (reference sequence). The CDR3 loop spans 14 amino acids.

The CDR3 sequence: CASSRTGGNYGYTF. Written as DNA, the CDR3 is TGTGCCAGCAGCCGGACAGGCGGTAACTATGGCTACACCTTC. J is TRBJ1-2 and V is TRBV7-2; 7 positions agree with TRBD1. The V gene end was trimmed by 5 bases and the J gene end by 1 base; junction bases not matched to a gene: 4. This CDR3 spans 14 amino acids. The germline CDR1 and CDR2 sequences are SGHTA and FQGNSA.

This sequence joins TRBV18 and TRBJ1-6; tentatively, D is TRBD1 (6 bases). Germline V gene lookup returns CDR1 KGHSH and CDR2 LQKENI. Trimming pared 5 bases from V and 7 bases from J, leaving 9 bases between. This CDR3 contains 13 residues. The CDR3 sequence: CASSAGENSPLHF. DNA for the CDR3: TGTGCCAGCTCAGCAGGGGAGAATTCACCCCTCCACTTT.

The chain uses TRBV10-3 and TRBJ1-1, with D perhaps TRBD1 (5 bases). V was pared by 7 bases and J by 1 base, with 10 bases between. The CDR3 runs to 13 residues. The germline CDR1 and CDR2 sequences are ENHRY and SYGVKD. The CDR3 here is CAIMSGGNTEAFF. In DNA form, the CDR3 reads TGTGCCATCATGAGCGGGGGGAACACTGAAGCTTTCTTT.

The J gene is TRBJ1-3, the V gene TRBV7-2; D is uncertain. Germline-derived CDR1 and CDR2 are SGHTA and FQGNSA. Deletions cut 3 bases from V and 0 bases from J, with 12 bases between. This CDR3 region has 16 residues. This CDR3 reads CASSLAQVTSGNTIYF. The CDR3 DNA reads TGTGCCAGCAGCTTGGCCCAGGTAACCTCTGGAAACACCATATATTTT.

The chain employs TRBV5-6 and TRBJ2-5; tentative D call: TRBD1 (6 bases). The CDR3 extends over 18 amino acids. Germline V gene lookup returns CDR1 SGHDT and CDR2 YYEEEE. V was shortened by 0 bases and J by 5 bases, with 23 bases between the two germline ends. The DNA for the CDR3 is TGTGCCAGCAGCTTGGCCACACAGGGCTACCCCGGTTTGGAGACCCAGTACTTC. Translating it yields CASSLATQGYPGLETQYF.

The CDR3 coding sequence is TGCGCCAGCAGCTTGGATGGACAGCCTTGGACCTATGGCTACACCTTC. This encodes CASSLDGQPWTYGYTF. The chain recombines TRBV5-1 with TRBJ1-2; possible D gene TRBD1, 6 bases. This CDR3 comprises 16 residues. Trimming cost V 0 bases and J 4 bases, with 16 bases left between them. Germline loops: CDR1 SGHRS, CDR2 YFSETQ.

The chain employs TRBV2 and TRBJ1-5; no clear D. CDR1 is SNHLY, CDR2 FYNNEI, per germline. Trimming pared 3 bases from V and 4 bases from J, leaving 16 bases between. The CDR3 runs 16 residues. The DNA for the CDR3 is TGTGCCAGCAGTGACGAGGGAAGACTTGGAAATCAGCCCCAGCATTTT. This translates into CASSDEGRLGNQPQHF.

The rearrangement joins TRBV5-6 to TRBJ1-1, with 8 bases fitting TRBD1. V lost 2 bases, J lost 4 bases, and 4 bases stayed unmatched. Germline V gives CDR1 SGHDT, CDR2 YYEEEE. CDR3 length equals 14 residues. For the CDR3, the DNA is TGTGCCAGCAGCTTCAGGGGGCGGTTCACTGAAGCTTTCTTT. The encoded protein is CASSFRGRFTEAFF.

The CDR3 nucleotides are TGTGCCAGCACCCGCCCCAACGATGAAAAACTGTTTTTT. Its protein product is CASTRPNDEKLFF. The gene calls are TRBV6-6 and TRBJ1-4; D is undetermined. Between the trimmed V and J ends, which lost 7 bases and 6 bases, there was a span of 12 bases. The CDR3 totals 13 residues. From germline, CDR1 is MNHNY and CDR2 SVGAGI (reference sequence).

The gene calls are TRBV7-2 and TRBJ1-1; D may be TRBD1 (6 bases). This CDR3 region has 14 residues. V lost 6 bases and J lost 0, with 11 bases in between. Germline-derived CDR1 and CDR2 are SGHTA and FQGNSA. CDR3 sequence: CASRNRDLNTEAFF. DNA for the CDR3: TGTGCCAGCAGAAACAGGGACTTGAACACTGAAGCTTTCTTT.

The chain joins TRBV3-1 (or the pseudogene TRBV3-2) to TRBJ2-1, with D maybe TRBD2 (6 bases). Trimming stripped 1 base from V and 4 bases from J, with 17 bases between. Per the germline V gene, CDR1 is LGHDT and CDR2 is YNNKEL (reference sequence). The CDR3 sequence is 17 residues long. CDR3 sequence reads: CASSQGSLAGSYNEQFF. The CDR3, as DNA: TGTGCCAGCAGCCAAGGCTCTCTGGCGGGGTCATACAATGAGCAGTTCTTC.